The 30 T cell receptor beta chains in this list originate from one sample, sequenced in a study of control samples from healthy donors and cancer patients. Measured with immunoSEQ multiplex PCR; TCRdb has only the in-frame clones, and not every one. The sample contains about 150,000 clones, roughly 93% of which appear only once. Sequenced sample: blood. All receptors derive from a man aged 45-65 years in good health.

The table lists this clone with a few counts. Other nucleotide sequences from this sample produce the same CDR3. This rearrangement joins TRBV18 to TRBJ2-5; 9 nucleotides match TRBD1. Germline CDR1 and CDR2: KGHSH and LQKENI. Unmatched junction bases numbered 9, after V lost 4 bases and J lost 6 bases. The CDR3 covers 15 residues. The DNA of the CDR3 is TGTGCCAGCTCACAACCGGGACAGGGCATGAAGACCCAGTACTTC. This translates into CASSQPGQGMKTQYF.

This chain joins TRBV29-1 and TRBJ1-3, with unresolved D. This CDR3 spans 12 amino acids. V shed 7 bases and J shed 0 bases, with 7 bases lying between them. Germline assignment: CDR1 SQVTM and CDR2 ANQGSEA. The CDR3 DNA is TGCAGCGCCTATCACTCTGGAAACACCATATATTTT. It translates to CSAYHSGNTIYF.

Notes on this clone: The same CDR3 also results from other DNA sequences found in this sample. The chain is built from TRBV28 and TRBJ1-1; tentative D call: TRBD1 (6 bases). The CDR3 is 13 amino acids. Germline lookup yields CDR1 MDHEN and CDR2 SYDVKM. V was shortened by 1 base and J by 4 bases, with 7 bases between the two germline ends. The CDR3, as DNA: TGTGCCAGCAGTTTATTAGGGGGCACTGAAGCTTTCTTT. It encodes CASSLLGGTEAFF. Full variable domain (remainder filled in from reference TRBV28 and TRBJ1-1): DVKVTQSSRYLVKRTGEKVFLECVQDMDHENMFWYRQDPGLGLRLIYFSYDVKMKEKGDIPEGYSVSREKKERFSLILESASTNQTSMYLCASSLLGGTEAFFGQGTRLTVV.

This clone was seen a handful of times. The V and J genes are TRBV7-3 and TRBJ2-1, with a tentative D call TRBD2 (6 bases). Germline CDR1 is SGHTA and CDR2 is FQGTGA. V was trimmed by 1 base and J by 9 bases, leaving 10 bases between them. The CDR3 consists of 13 residues. The CDR3 nucleotides read TGTGCCAGCAGCTTAATGGAGGAGGGTGAGCAGTTCTTC. Its protein product is CASSLMEEGEQFF.

The chain links TRBV20-1 to TRBJ2-7; no definite D call. CDR3 length: 11 amino acids. V shed 3 bases and J shed 6 bases, with 9 bases lying between them. In germline, CDR1 is DFQATT, CDR2 SNEGSKA (reference sequence). For the CDR3, the DNA is TGCAGTGCTAGGCCCGGCGGCGAGCAGTACTTC. Translated: CSARPGGEQYF.

The chain recombines TRBV5-4 with TRBJ2-1; TRBD2 agrees at 7 bases. CDR3 size: 16 residues. With 2 bases clipped from V and 2 bases from J, the junction kept 7 bases outside the gene matches. Germline CDR1 SGHNT, CDR2 YYREEE (reference sequence). This chain's CDR3 is CASSFVVGLTYNEQFF. DNA for the CDR3: TGTGCCAGCAGCTTTGTGGTGGGACTAACCTACAATGAGCAGTTCTTC. The complete variable domain, with remaining parts taken from reference TRBV5-4 and TRBJ2-1, reads ETGVTQSPTHLIKTRGQQVTLRCSSQSGHNTVSWYQQALGQGPQFIFQYYREEENGRGNFPPRFSGLQFPNYSSELNVNALELDDSALYLCASSFVVGLTYNEQFFGPGTRLTVL.

The rearrangement joins TRBV19 to TRBJ2-1; the match to TRBD1 covers 7 bases. This CDR3 comprises 17 residues. Germline-derived CDR1 and CDR2 are LNHDA and SQIVND (reference sequence). Trimming took 4 bases from V and 0 from J; bases not matched to a gene: 9. CDR3 protein: CASSRQGPSSSYNEQFF. CDR3 bases: TGTGCCAGTAGTAGACAGGGACCCTCGAGCTCCTACAATGAGCAGTTCTTC.

This chain connects TRBV27 to TRBJ2-3; D is unclear. Germline V gene lookup returns CDR1 MNHEY and CDR2 SMNVEV (reference sequence). The CDR3 loop spans 15 amino acids. V gave up 0 bases and J gave up 0 bases, with 7 bases separating them. The CDR3 spells CASSLSVASTDTQYF. The CDR3 nucleotides read TGTGCCAGCAGTTTATCCGTGGCTAGCACAGATACGCAGTATTTT.

This chain uses TRBV5-1 with TRBJ2-7; D gene unclear. The CDR3 runs to 16 residues. Deletions cut 0 bases from V and 2 bases from J, with 15 bases between. CDR1 is SGHRS and CDR2 is YFSETQ in the germline V gene. The chain's CDR3 is CASSLAGQIAAYEQYF. Written as DNA, the CDR3 is TGCGCCAGCAGCTTGGCCGGGCAGATTGCGGCCTACGAGCAGTACTTC.

The gene calls are TRBV29-1 and TRBJ2-1; no definite D call. Germline CDR1 reads SQVTM; CDR2 reads ANQGSEA. The CDR3 is made up of 15 amino acids. Trimming removed 1 base at V and 5 bases at J, with 15 bases between. The CDR3: CSVEGLSFTNNEQFF. The CDR3 DNA reads TGCAGCGTTGAAGGTCTTTCCTTTACTAACAATGAGCAGTTCTTC.

V usage is TRBV19 and J usage is TRBJ2-6; D is perhaps TRBD2 (6 bases). Germline CDR1 and CDR2: LNHDA and SQIVND (reference sequence). V gave up 1 base and J gave up 0 bases, with 13 bases separating them. The CDR3 is 18 amino acids. The CDR3 sequence: CASSIAGTGASGANVLTF. CDR3 nucleotide sequence: TGTGCCAGTAGTATAGCGGGGACTGGAGCCTCTGGGGCCAACGTCCTGACTTTC.

This sequence joins TRBV27 and TRBJ2-1; 9 bases align to TRBD2. Trimming removed 6 bases from V and 15 bases from J; junction bases left unmatched: 12. This CDR3 is built from 13 residues. CDR1 MNHEY and CDR2 SMNVEV come from the germline V gene (reference sequence). CDR3 in DNA: TGTGCCAGCAGCCCCTCCACTACTAGCGGGCCGTTCTTC. Its protein product is CASSPSTTSGPFF.

In its sample, this clone was seen once. The chain couples TRBV12-5 to TRBJ2-1; 7 positions agree with TRBD2. Germline V gives CDR1 LGHNT, CDR2 FRNRAP. The length of the CDR3 is 13 residues. The V and J ends lost 6 bases and 9 bases, in that order; junction bases with no gene match: 8. The CDR3 DNA reads as TGTGCTAGTGGCTCGGGAGCGGGATTTGAGCAGTTCTTC. Translation gives CASGSGAGFEQFF.

The V and J genes are TRBV29-1 and TRBJ1-2; no reliable D call. This CDR3 region has 11 residues. CDR1 is SQVTM, CDR2 ANQGSEA, per germline. The V and J ends lost 6 bases and 7 bases respectively, with 12 bases between them. CDR3: CSVARGGGYTF. The CDR3 DNA follows: TGCAGCGTGGCACGGGGAGGTGGCTACACCTTC.

V gene TRBV5-1 combines with J gene TRBJ2-2, with 9 bases lining up with TRBD2. Germline V gene sequence: CDR1 SGHRS, CDR2 YFSETQ. V was pared by 0 bases and J by 10 bases, with 4 bases of the junction left unmatched. The CDR3 sequence is 14 residues long. Here the CDR3 DNA reads TGCGCCAGCAGCTTGGGGACTAGCGCGGTGGAGCTGTTTTTT. Translating gives CASSLGTSAVELFF. Filled out from reference TRBV5-1 and TRBJ2-2, the complete variable domain reads KAGVTQTPRYLIKTRGQQVTLSCSPISGHRSVSWYQQTPGQGLQFLFEYFSETQRNKGNFPGRFSGRQFSNSRSEMNVSTLELGDSALYLCASSLGTSAVELFFGEGSRLTVL.

V is TRBV6-1 and J is TRBJ1-6; perhaps TRBD1 as D (6 bases). The CDR3 runs 17 residues. Trimming took 2 bases from V and 7 from J, leaving 18 bases between them. Germline V gene lookup returns CDR1 MNHNS and CDR2 SASEGT. CDR3 in amino acids: CASSEIRQQGPNSPLHF. Here the CDR3 DNA reads TGTGCCAGCAGTGAAATTAGGCAACAGGGCCCCAATTCACCCCTCCACTTT.

The gene calls are TRBV11-2 and TRBJ2-7, with 9 bases that match TRBD1. Germline V lookup: CDR1 SGHAT, CDR2 FQNNGV. V shed 5 bases, J shed 5 bases, and the junction held 13 bases outside the gene matches. CDR3 length: 16 residues. Here the CDR3 reads CASSLVGWGQGHEQYF. The CDR3 DNA follows: TGTGCCAGCAGCCTTGTGGGTTGGGGACAGGGCCACGAGCAGTACTTC.

V and J are TRBV7-3 and TRBJ2-3, with 9 bases matching TRBD1. The CDR3 length is 16 residues. The J segment lost 3 bases and the V segment lost 4 bases, leaving 8 bases of the junction unmatched. Germline loops: CDR1 SGHTA, CDR2 FQGTGA. CDR3 residues: CASSSDRTGVTDTQYF. The CDR3 DNA is TGTGCCAGCAGCTCGGACAGGACAGGGGTGACAGATACGCAGTATTTT.

The chain joins TRBV27 to TRBJ2-2; the D is unclear. CDR1 is MNHEY and CDR2 is SMNVEV in the germline V gene (reference sequence). V was clipped by 7 bases and J by 1 base, with 13 bases between them. The CDR3 is 15 amino acids. For the CDR3, the DNA is TGTGCCAGCACCATGCTCTCGTGGAACACCGGGGAGCTGTTTTTT. It encodes CASTMLSWNTGELFF.

The rearrangement joins TRBV18 to TRBJ2-7, with 7 bases aligning to TRBD1. V dropped 0 bases and J dropped 3; count of bases not matched to a gene: 17. The length of the CDR3 is 19 residues. Per germline, CDR1 KGHSH and CDR2 LQKENI. The CDR3 protein is CASSPPTGAKPRTLYEQYF. CDR3 sequence (DNA): TGTGCCAGCTCACCACCTACAGGGGCGAAACCTAGGACACTCTACGAGCAGTACTTC. Full variable domain (missing parts from reference TRBV18 and TRBJ2-7): NAGVMQNPRHLVRRRGQEARLRCSPMKGHSHVYWYRQLPEEGLKFMVYLQKENIIDESGMPKERFSAEFPKEGPSILRIQQVVRGDSAAYFCASSPPTGAKPRTLYEQYFGPGTRLTVT.

A single count supports this clone. V is TRBV10-2 and J is TRBJ2-1, with unresolved D. The germline gives CDR1 WSHSY, CDR2 SAAADI. The CDR3 totals 12 residues. V was pared by 6 bases and J by 7 bases, with 10 bases between. For the CDR3, the DNA is TGCGCCAGCAGATTACAGTCTAATGAGCAGTTCTTC. Its translation: CASRLQSNEQFF.

The V call is TRBV19, the J call TRBJ2-2; D is possibly TRBD1 (6 bases). This CDR3 has 14 amino acids. The ends were cut back, 5 bases at V and 0 bases at J, with 7 bases in the middle. Per germline, CDR1 LNHDA and CDR2 SQIVND (reference sequence). As DNA, the CDR3 is TGTGCCAGTAGTGGACAGCCGAACACCGGGGAGCTGTTTTTT. Translation gives CASSGQPNTGELFF.

The V gene is TRBV6-1, the J gene TRBJ2-1; D is perhaps TRBD2 (6 bases). Trimming shortened V by 3 bases and J by 9 bases, and 18 bases separated the two germline ends. The CDR3 loop spans 15 amino acids. Germline values: CDR1 MNHNS, CDR2 SASEGT. The CDR3 loop reads CASSEMFLAGGEQFF. Here the CDR3 DNA reads TGTGCCAGCAGTGAGATGTTCCTAGCCGGGGGTGAGCAGTTCTTC.

This chain uses TRBV6-5 with TRBJ2-7; D not certain. V lost 4 bases and J 5 bases, leaving 15 bases between the germline ends. Germline V gene lookup returns CDR1 MNHEY and CDR2 SVGAGI. CDR3 length: 14 residues. The CDR3 protein is CASSSLTHLHEQYF. CDR3 coding DNA: TGTGCCAGCAGTTCTTTAACCCATCTCCACGAGCAGTACTTC.

The rearrangement links TRBV5-1 to TRBJ2-1; 15 nucleotides line up with TRBD2. The junction had 3 bases not matched to a gene; V was cut back by 3 bases and J by 5 bases. Germline V lookup: CDR1 SGHRS, CDR2 YFSETQ. The CDR3 covers 16 residues. The CDR3 is CASSSGLAGGHNEQFF. The CDR3 coding sequence is TGCGCCAGCAGCTCGGGACTAGCGGGAGGCCACAATGAGCAGTTCTTC.

The chain combines TRBV5-1 with TRBJ2-7; 7 nucleotides agree with TRBD1. The V and J ends lost 0 bases and 3 bases, in that order; junction bases with no gene match: 6. The length of the CDR3 is 15 residues. Germline assignment: CDR1 SGHRS and CDR2 YFSETQ. Here the CDR3 reads CASSLGTGAYYEQYF. Here the CDR3 DNA reads TGCGCCAGCAGCTTGGGTACAGGGGCGTACTACGAGCAGTACTTC.

The gene calls are TRBV5-1 and TRBJ1-5, with D perhaps matching TRBD1 (5 bases). This CDR3 is built from 14 residues. V was pared by 1 base and J by 6 bases, with 11 bases between. Germline lookup yields CDR1 SGHRS and CDR2 YFSETQ. The CDR3 reads CASSLRGEGQPQHF. The CDR3 nucleotides read TGCGCCAGCAGCTTGAGGGGTGAAGGTCAGCCCCAGCATTTT.

Details on this clone: Other DNA sequences in this sample translate to the same CDR3. V is TRBV12-3 or TRBV12-4 and J is TRBJ2-7; TRBD1 is a possible D gene (5 bases). V was cut by 6 bases and J by 5 bases, with 8 bases left in between. The CDR3 covers 11 residues. This chain's CDR3 is CASSFRDEQYF. The CDR3 coding sequence is TGTGCCAGCAGCTTCAGGGACGAGCAGTACTTC.

The chain carries TRBV15 and TRBJ2-2; no firm D call. Germline assignment: CDR1 LNHNV and CDR2 YYDKDF (reference sequence). V lost 1 base and J 5 bases, leaving 14 bases between the germline ends. The CDR3 contains 16 residues. The CDR3 reads CATSRVISVRTGELFF. DNA of the CDR3: TGTGCCACCAGCAGAGTTATCTCCGTACGGACCGGGGAGCTGTTTTTT.

The J gene is TRBJ2-3, the V gene TRBV10-2; TRBD2 matches at 12 bases. This CDR3 has 16 residues. Germline V CDR1 and CDR2: WSHSY, SAAADI. Trimming cost V 7 bases and J 2 bases; bases outside gene matches: 7. The DNA of the CDR3 is TGCGCCAGCACCCCCCGGACTAGCGGGAACACAGATACGCAGTATTTT. It is translated as CASTPRTSGNTDTQYF.